The sequence of this TCR beta chain was determined in a study of blood T cell repertoires in COVID-19. Turning to the study itself: The cDNA or gDNA used as material had been derived from T cells, B-cell-depleted T cells, or PBMCs.

Profiling relied on immunoSEQ multiplex PCR, and the TCRdb table lists in-frame clones only, not all of them. The sample includes under 400,000 clones, around 87% of them seen just once. Seattle participants joined during active infection and were tracked over time. Per germline, CDR1 GTSNPN and CDR2 SVGIG (reference sequence). This CDR3 is 14 amino acids long. Trimming stripped 5 bases from V and 0 bases from J, with 10 bases between. The origin of this receptor is a woman in her twenties or thirties with COVID-19, enrolled during active disease. Sequenced input: peripheral blood. The chain links TRBV30 to TRBJ2-2; D is perhaps TRBD1 (5 bases). This chain's CDR3 is CAWDRQSNTGELFF. CDR3 in DNA: TGTGCCTGGGATCGACAGTCGAACACCGGGGAGCTGTTTTTT.